This T cell receptor beta chain originates from a study of cytomegalovirus exposure and HLA in healthy donors. Study findings and constraints: Association of fewer than 20,000 TCR beta sequences with HLA alleles was found at 0.05 false discovery rate in a later analysis.

Notes on this clone: The antigen remains undetermined.

The PCR had 60 Vbeta and 13 Jbeta primers. Sequencing used immunoSEQ multiplex PCR; TCRdb keeps in-frame clones, though not all of them. The data hold 100,000 to 150,000 clones, with about 80% observed a single time. The germline V gene encodes CDR1 SNHLY and CDR2 FYNNEI. The CDR3 has 13 residues. Trimming removed 7 bases from V and 1 base from J, with 10 bases in between. The TCR originated in a man in his forties in good health and CMV-seronegative. Sequenced sample: PBMCs. This rearrangement joins TRBV2 to TRBJ2-5, with D uncertain. The CDR3 spells CASKTRSQETQYF. The CDR3 DNA is TGTGCCAGCAAAACTCGTAGCCAAGAGACCCAGTACTTC.